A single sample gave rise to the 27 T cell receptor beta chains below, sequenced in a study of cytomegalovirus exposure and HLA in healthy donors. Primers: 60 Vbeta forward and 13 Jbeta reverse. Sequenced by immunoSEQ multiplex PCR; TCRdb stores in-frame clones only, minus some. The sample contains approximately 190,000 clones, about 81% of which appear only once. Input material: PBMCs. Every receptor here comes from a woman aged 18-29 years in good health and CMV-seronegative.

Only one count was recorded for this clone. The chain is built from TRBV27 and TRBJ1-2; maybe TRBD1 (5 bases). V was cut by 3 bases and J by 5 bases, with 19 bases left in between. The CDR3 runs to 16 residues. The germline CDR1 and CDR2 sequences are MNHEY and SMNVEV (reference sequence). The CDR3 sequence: CASSFYLLGLFYGYTF. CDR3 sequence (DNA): TGTGCCAGCAGTTTCTATCTTCTGGGACTCTTTTATGGCTACACCTTC.

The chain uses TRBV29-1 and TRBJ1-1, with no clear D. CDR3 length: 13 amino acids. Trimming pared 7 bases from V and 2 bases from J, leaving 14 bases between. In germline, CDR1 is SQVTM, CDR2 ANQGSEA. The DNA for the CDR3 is TGCAGCGGTACAGCGGTAGGAAACACTGAAGCTTTCTTT. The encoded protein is CSGTAVGNTEAFF. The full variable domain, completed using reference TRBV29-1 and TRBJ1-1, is SAVISQKPSRDICQRGTSLTIQCQVDSQVTMMFWYRQQPGQSLTLIATANQGSEATYESGFVIDKFPISRPNLTFSTLTVSNMSPEDSSIYLCSGTAVGNTEAFFGQGTRLTVV.

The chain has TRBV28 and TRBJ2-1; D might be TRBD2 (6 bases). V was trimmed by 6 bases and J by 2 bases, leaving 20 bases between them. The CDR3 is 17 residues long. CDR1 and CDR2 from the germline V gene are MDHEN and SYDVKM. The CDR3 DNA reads TGTGCCAGCAGCCTTTTTGCGGCGGGACCTCCCTACAATGAGCAGTTCTTC. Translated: CASSLFAAGPPYNEQFF.

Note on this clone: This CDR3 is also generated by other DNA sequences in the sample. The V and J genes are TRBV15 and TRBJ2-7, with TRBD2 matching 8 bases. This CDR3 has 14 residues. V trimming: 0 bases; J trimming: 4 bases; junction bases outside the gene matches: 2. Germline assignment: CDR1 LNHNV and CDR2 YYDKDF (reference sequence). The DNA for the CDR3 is TGTGCCACCAGCAGAGAGGGACTAGTATACGAGCAGTACTTC. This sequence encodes CATSREGLVYEQYF.

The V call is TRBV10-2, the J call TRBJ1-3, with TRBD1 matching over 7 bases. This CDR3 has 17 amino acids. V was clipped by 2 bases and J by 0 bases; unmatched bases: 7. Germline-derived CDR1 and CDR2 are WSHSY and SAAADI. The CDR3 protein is CASSEGQAGGSGNTIYF. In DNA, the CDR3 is TGCGCCAGCAGTGAGGGACAGGCTGGGGGCTCTGGAAACACCATATATTTT.

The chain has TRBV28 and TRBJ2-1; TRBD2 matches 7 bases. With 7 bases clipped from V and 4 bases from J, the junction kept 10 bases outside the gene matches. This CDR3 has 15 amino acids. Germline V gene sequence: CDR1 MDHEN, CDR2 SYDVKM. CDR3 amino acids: CASKLPGGVYNEQFF. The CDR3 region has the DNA TGTGCCAGCAAGCTACCGGGAGGAGTTTACAATGAGCAGTTCTTC.

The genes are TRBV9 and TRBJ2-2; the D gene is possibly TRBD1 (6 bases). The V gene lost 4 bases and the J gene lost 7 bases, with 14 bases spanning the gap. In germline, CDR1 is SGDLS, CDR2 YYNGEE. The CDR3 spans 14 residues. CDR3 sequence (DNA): TGTGCCAGCAGCCCTCTCCAGGGGTTCGGGGAGCTGTTTTTT. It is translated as CASSPLQGFGELFF.

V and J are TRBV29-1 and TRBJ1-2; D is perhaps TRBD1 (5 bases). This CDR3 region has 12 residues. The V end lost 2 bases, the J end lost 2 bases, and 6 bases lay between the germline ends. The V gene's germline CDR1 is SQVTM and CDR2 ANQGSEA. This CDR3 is CSVENRNYGYTF. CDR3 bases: TGCAGCGTTGAAAACAGGAACTATGGCTACACCTTC. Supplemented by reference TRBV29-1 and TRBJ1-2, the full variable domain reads SAVISQKPSRDICQRGTSLTIQCQVDSQVTMMFWYRQQPGQSLTLIATANQGSEATYESGFVIDKFPISRPNLTFSTLTVSNMSPEDSSIYLCSVENRNYGYTFGSGTRLTVV.

The CDR3 reads CAISETGDTEAFF. CDR3 DNA: TGTGCCATCAGTGAAACAGGGGACACTGAAGCTTTCTTT. The gene calls are TRBV10-3 and TRBJ1-1, with 7 bases aligning to TRBD1. The CDR3 extends over 13 amino acids. Germline CDR1 and CDR2: ENHRY and SYGVKD. V dropped 3 bases and J dropped 3; count of bases not matched to a gene: 1.

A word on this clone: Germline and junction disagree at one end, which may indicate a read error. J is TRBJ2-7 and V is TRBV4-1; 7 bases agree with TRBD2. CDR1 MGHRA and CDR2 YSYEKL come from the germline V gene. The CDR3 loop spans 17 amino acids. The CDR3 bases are TGCGCCAGCAGACAAGATCTAGGCGGGGGAAACTCCTACGAGCAGTACTTC. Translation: CASRQDLGGGNSYEQYF.

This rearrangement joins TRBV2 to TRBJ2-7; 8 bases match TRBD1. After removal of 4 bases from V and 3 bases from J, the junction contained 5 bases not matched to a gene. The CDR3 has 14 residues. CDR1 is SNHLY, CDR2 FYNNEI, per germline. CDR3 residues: CASSGETGDYEQYF. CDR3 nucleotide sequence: TGTGCCAGCAGTGGGGAGACAGGGGACTACGAGCAGTACTTC.

The CDR3 DNA follows: TGTGCCAGCAGCGTACAGCGGGACACAGATACGCAGTATTTT. This encodes CASSVQRDTDTQYF. This rearrangement joins TRBV9 to TRBJ2-3; 7 bases fit TRBD2. V was clipped by 1 base and J by 2 bases; unmatched bases: 1. CDR1 is SGDLS, CDR2 YYNGEE, per germline. This CDR3 contains 14 residues.

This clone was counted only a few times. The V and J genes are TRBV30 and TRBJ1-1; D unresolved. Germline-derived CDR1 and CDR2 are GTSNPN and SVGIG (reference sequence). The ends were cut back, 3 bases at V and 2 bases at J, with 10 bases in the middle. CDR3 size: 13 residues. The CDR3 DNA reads TGTGCCTGGAGATCCCTCGTCAACACTGAAGCTTTCTTT. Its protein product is CAWRSLVNTEAFF.

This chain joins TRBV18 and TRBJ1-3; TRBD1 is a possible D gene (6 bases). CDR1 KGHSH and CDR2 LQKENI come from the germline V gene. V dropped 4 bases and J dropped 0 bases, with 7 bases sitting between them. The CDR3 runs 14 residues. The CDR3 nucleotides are TGTGCCAGCTCACGGGACAACTCTGGAAACACCATATATTTT. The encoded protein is CASSRDNSGNTIYF.

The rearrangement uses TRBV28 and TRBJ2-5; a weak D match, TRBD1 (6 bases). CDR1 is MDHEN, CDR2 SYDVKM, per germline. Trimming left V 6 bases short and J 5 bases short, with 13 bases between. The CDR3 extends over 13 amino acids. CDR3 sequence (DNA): TGTGCCAGCAGCCCGACAGGTCAGGAGACCCAGTACTTC. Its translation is CASSPTGQETQYF.

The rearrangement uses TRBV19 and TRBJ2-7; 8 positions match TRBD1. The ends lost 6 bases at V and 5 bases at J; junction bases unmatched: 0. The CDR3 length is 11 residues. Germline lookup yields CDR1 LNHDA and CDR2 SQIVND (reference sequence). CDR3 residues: CASRDRDEQYF. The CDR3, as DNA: TGTGCCAGTAGGGACAGGGACGAGCAGTACTTC.

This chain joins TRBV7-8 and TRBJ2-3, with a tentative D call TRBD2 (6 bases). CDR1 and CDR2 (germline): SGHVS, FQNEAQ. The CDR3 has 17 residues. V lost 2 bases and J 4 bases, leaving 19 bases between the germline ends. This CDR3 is CASSLRAGTPDPDTQYF. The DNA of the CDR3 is TGTGCCAGCAGCTTAAGAGCCGGGACTCCGGACCCAGATACGCAGTATTTT.

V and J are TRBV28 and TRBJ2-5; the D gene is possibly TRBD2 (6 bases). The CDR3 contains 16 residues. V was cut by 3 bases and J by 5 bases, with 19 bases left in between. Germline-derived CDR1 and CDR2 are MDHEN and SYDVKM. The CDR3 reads CASSFGGASLTETQYF. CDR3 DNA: TGTGCCAGCAGTTTCGGGGGTGCATCCCTTACTGAGACCCAGTACTTC.

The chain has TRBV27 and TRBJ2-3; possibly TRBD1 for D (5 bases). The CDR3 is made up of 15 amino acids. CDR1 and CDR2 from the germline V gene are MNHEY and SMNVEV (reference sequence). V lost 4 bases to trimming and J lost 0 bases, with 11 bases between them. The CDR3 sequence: CASSSFTGSTDTQYF. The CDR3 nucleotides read TGTGCCAGCAGTTCCTTCACAGGTAGCACAGATACGCAGTATTTT.

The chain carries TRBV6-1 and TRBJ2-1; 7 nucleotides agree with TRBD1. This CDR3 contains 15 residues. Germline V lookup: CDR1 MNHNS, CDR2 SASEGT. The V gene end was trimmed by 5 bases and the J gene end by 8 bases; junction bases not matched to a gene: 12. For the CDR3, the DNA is TGTGCCAGCAGTAAGACAGGGTGGGAATCCGATGAGCAGTTCTTC. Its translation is CASSKTGWESDEQFF.

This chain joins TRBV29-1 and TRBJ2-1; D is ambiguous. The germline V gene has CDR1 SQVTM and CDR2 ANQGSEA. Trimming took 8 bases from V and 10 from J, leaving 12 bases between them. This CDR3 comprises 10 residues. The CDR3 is CSSLYSEQFF. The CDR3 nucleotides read TGCAGCTCCTTATACAGCGAGCAGTTCTTC.

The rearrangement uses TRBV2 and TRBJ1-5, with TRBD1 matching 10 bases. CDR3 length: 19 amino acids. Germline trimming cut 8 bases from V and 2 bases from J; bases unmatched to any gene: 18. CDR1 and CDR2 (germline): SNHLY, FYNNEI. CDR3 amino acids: CASGGDRGGTFIGNQPQHF. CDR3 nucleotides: TGTGCCAGCGGAGGGGACAGGGGAGGTACTTTTATTGGCAATCAGCCCCAGCATTTT. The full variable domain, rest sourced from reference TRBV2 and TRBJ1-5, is EPEVTQTPSHQVTQMGQEVILRCVPISNHLYFYWYRQILGQKVEFLVSFYNNEISEKSEIFDDQFSVERPDGSNFTLKIRSTKLEDSAMYFCASGGDRGGTFIGNQPQHFGDGTRLSIL.

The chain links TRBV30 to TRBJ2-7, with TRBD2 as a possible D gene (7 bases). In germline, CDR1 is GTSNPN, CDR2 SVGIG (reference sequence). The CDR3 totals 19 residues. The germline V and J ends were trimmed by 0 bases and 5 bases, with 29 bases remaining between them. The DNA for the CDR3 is TGTGCCTGGAGTGTGCTGGGCGCAGGGGCCCTAGCGGCGGGGGACGAGCAGTACTTC. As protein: CAWSVLGAGALAAGDEQYF.

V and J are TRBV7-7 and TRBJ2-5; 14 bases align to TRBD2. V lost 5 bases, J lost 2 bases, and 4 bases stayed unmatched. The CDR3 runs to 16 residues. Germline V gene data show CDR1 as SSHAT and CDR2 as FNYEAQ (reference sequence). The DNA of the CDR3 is TGTGCCAGCAGCATCGGACTAGCGGGGGGACAAGAGACCCAGTACTTC. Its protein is CASSIGLAGGQETQYF.

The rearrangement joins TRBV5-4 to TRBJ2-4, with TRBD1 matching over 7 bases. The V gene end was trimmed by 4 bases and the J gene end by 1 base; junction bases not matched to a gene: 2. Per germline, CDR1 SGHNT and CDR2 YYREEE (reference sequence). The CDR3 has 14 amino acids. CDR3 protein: CASSLTGAKNIQYF. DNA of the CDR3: TGTGCCAGCAGCCTGACAGGGGCCAAAAACATTCAGTACTTC. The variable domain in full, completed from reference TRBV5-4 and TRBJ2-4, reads ETGVTQSPTHLIKTRGQQVTLRCSSQSGHNTVSWYQQALGQGPQFIFQYYREEENGRGNFPPRFSGLQFPNYSSELNVNALELDDSALYLCASSLTGAKNIQYFGAGTRLSVL.

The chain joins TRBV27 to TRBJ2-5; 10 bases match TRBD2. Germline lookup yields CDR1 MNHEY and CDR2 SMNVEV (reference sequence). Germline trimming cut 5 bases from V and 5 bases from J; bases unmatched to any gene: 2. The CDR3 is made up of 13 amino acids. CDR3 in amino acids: CASSDSGRETQYF. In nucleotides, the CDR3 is TGTGCCAGCAGTGATAGCGGGAGGGAGACCCAGTACTTC.

The CDR3 bases are TGTGCCAGCAGCCCAGGAGATGGGGCAGAACTGTTCTTC. Translating it yields CASSPGDGAELFF. This chain uses TRBV28 with TRBJ2-1, with D maybe TRBD1 (5 bases). CDR1 is MDHEN and CDR2 is SYDVKM in the germline V gene. This CDR3 has 13 residues. Trimming left V 6 bases short and J 15 bases short, with 21 bases between.